Following are 8 T cell receptor beta chains from one sample sequenced in a study of T-cell memory formation after mild COVID-19. In TCRdb, the 5' RACE reads were re-called with MiXCR into one record per CDR3 protein. This table holds about 560,000 distinct CDR3 sequences, around 16% found once. The specimen was PBMCs or a T cell subset sorted from them (not recorded which). Source of these receptors: an adult woman who had mild COVID-19 (a few samples of this study predate the infection). Cell type and time point are not known.

This clonotype was found a few times. The chain couples TRBV28 to TRBJ1-2; D perhaps matches TRBD1 (5 bases). CDR3 size: 14 residues. CDR1 and CDR2 (germline): MDHEN, SYDVKM. V was clipped by 9 bases and J by 4 bases, with 18 bases between them. The CDR3 loop reads CASGAPLAGYGYTF. Written as DNA, the CDR3 is TGTGCCAGTGGGGCCCCGTTAGCGGGCTATGGCTACACCTTC.

V and J are TRBV5-6 and TRBJ2-1, with 8 nucleotides matching TRBD2. CDR1 SGHDT and CDR2 YYEEEE come from the germline V gene. This CDR3 has 14 residues. Trimming removed 7 bases from V and 3 bases from J; junction bases left unmatched: 6. CDR3 bases: TGTGCCAGCTCGGGCGGGGGGTTCTACAATGAGCAGTTCTTC. This gives the protein CASSGGGFYNEQFF. Using reference TRBV5-6 and TRBJ2-1 for the parts outside the CDR3, the full variable domain is DAGVTQSPTHLIKTRGQQVTLRCSPKSGHDTVSWYQQALGQGPQFIFQYYEEEERQRGNFPDRFSGHQFPNYSSELNVNALLLGDSALYLCASSGGGFYNEQFFGPGTRLTVL.

This clonotype was counted many times. V usage is TRBV7-9 and J usage is TRBJ2-1; D is unclear. The CDR3 runs to 12 residues. CDR1 SEHNR and CDR2 FQNEAQ come from the germline V gene (reference sequence). V lost 1 base to trimming and J lost 4 bases, with 2 bases between them. The CDR3 DNA is TGTGCCAGCAGCTTAGGGTACAATGAGCAGTTCTTC. Residues: CASSLGYNEQFF.

The table lists this clonotype with many counts. The chain has TRBV5-1 and TRBJ2-1; 9 nucleotides line up with TRBD2. Unmatched junction bases numbered 9, after V lost 5 bases and J lost 6 bases. The CDR3 spans 15 residues. The germline gives CDR1 SGHRS, CDR2 YFSETQ. Written as DNA, the CDR3 is TGCGCCAGCAGGGCCGGGACTAGCCCCCTCAATGAGCAGTTCTTC. Residues: CASRAGTSPLNEQFF.

CDR3 in amino acids: CSVVGQNYNEQFF. The DNA for the CDR3 is TGCAGCGTTGTGGGACAGAACTACAATGAGCAGTTCTTC. The chain recombines TRBV29-1 with TRBJ2-1, with 7 positions matching TRBD1. CDR1 is SQVTM and CDR2 is ANQGSEA in the germline V gene. Germline trimming cut 4 bases from V and 3 bases from J; bases unmatched to any gene: 3. The CDR3 has 13 residues.

The chain links TRBV5-8 to TRBJ2-2, with D perhaps matching TRBD2 (6 bases). CDR3 length: 16 residues. CDR1 SGHTS and CDR2 YDEGEE come from the germline V gene. V was pared by 9 bases and J by 0 bases, with 18 bases between. In DNA, the CDR3 is TGTGCCACCTCCCGGGGGATGATGACGAACACCGGGGAGCTGTTTTTT. Translated: CATSRGMMTNTGELFF.

The rearrangement links TRBV2 to TRBJ2-5; D not resolved. The V gene lost 1 base and the J gene lost 5 bases, with 14 bases spanning the gap. CDR3 length equals 15 residues. CDR1 and CDR2 from the germline V gene are SNHLY and FYNNEI. The CDR3 loop reads CASSEEEGSHETQYF. DNA for the CDR3: TGTGCCAGCAGTGAAGAGGAAGGGTCCCACGAGACCCAGTACTTC.

The rearrangement joins TRBV7-3 to TRBJ2-3, with D perhaps matching TRBD1 (6 bases). Germline values: CDR1 SGHTA, CDR2 FQGTGA. V was pared by 4 bases and J by 1 base, with 21 bases between. The CDR3 extends over 18 amino acids. CDR3 in DNA: TGTGCCAGCAGCTCGTCTCCGGGACATCTTACGGGCACAGATACGCAGTATTTT. Translated: CASSSSPGHLTGTDTQYF. Full variable domain (remainder filled in from reference TRBV7-3 and TRBJ2-3): GAGVSQTPSNKVTEKGKYVELRCDPISGHTALYWYRQSLGQGPEFLIYFQGTGAADDSGLPNDRFFAVRPEGSVSTLKIQRTERGDSAVYLCASSSSPGHLTGTDTQYFGPGTRLTVL.